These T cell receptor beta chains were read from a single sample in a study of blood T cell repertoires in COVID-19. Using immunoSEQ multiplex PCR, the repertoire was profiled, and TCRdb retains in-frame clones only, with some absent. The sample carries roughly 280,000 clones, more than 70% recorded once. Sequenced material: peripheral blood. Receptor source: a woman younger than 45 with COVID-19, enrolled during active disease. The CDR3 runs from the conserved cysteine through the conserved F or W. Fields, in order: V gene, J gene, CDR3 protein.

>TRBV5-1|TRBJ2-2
CASSRDGAGGELFF
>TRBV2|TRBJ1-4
CASRGVATNEKLFF
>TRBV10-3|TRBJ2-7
CAISNAYEQYF
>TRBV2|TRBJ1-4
CASGTAPGEKLFF
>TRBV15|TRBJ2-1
CATSRDQAGDYNEQFF
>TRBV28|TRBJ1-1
CASSRQGREAFF
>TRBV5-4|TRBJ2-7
CASSLRNRGGVPYEQYF
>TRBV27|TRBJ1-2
CASSHDRESDGYTF
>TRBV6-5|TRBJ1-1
CASSYGGVNTEAFF
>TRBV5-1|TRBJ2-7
CASSLGPFVYEQYF
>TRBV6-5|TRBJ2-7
CASRTPGGTYEQYF
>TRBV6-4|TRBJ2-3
CASSVTSGSRDTQYF
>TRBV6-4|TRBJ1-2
CASSQGNYGYTF